A selection of T cell receptor beta chains follows, all from one sample in a study of identical twins' blood T cells. TCRdb independently ran MiXCR on the 5' RACE reads; one entry per CDR3 protein. The table includes a few hundred thousand distinct CDR3 sequences, roughly 30% detected once. The material sequenced was PBMCs. These receptors all come from a woman aged 18 to 55 in good health. Both conserved end residues are part of each CDR3. D genes are given only for firm matches. Only part of the rows carry a size: once, few, many, or a class if the clone is expanded.

d_gene: -; v_gene: TRBV29-1; abundance: -; j_gene: TRBJ2-3; CDR3aa: CSVESRSSTDTQYF; CDR3nt: TGCAGCGTTGAATCCCGATCTAGCACAGATACGCAGTATTTT
d_gene: TRBD2; v_gene: TRBV29-1; abundance: -; j_gene: TRBJ2-1; CDR3aa: CSVATSGYNEQFF; CDR3nt: TGCAGCGTGGCGACTAGCGGCTACAATGAGCAGTTCTTC
d_gene: -; v_gene: TRBV11-2; abundance: -; j_gene: TRBJ2-1; CDR3aa: CASSLPGTYNEQFF; CDR3nt: TGTGCCAGCAGCTTGCCCGGGACGTATAATGAGCAGTTCTTC
d_gene: -; v_gene: TRBV6-2/TRBV6-3; abundance: -; j_gene: TRBJ1-2; CDR3aa: CASSYDTSYGYTF; CDR3nt: TGTGCCAGCAGTTACGACACCTCCTATGGCTACACCTTC
d_gene: -; v_gene: TRBV18; abundance: many; j_gene: TRBJ1-1; CDR3aa: CASLTDSSTEAFF; CDR3nt: TGTGCCAGCCTTACCGACAGTTCCACTGAAGCTTTCTTT
d_gene: TRBD1; v_gene: TRBV2; abundance: -; j_gene: TRBJ2-7; CDR3aa: CASRRDSPVPYEQYF; CDR3nt: TGTGCCAGCAGACGGGACAGTCCCGTTCCCTACGAGCAGTACTTC
d_gene: -; v_gene: TRBV7-2; abundance: many; j_gene: TRBJ1-2; CDR3aa: CASSPSSREDGYTF; CDR3nt: TGTGCCAGCAGCCCTTCGTCCAGGGAAGATGGCTACACCTTC
d_gene: -; v_gene: TRBV5-1; abundance: -; j_gene: TRBJ1-2; CDR3aa: CASSSPPGTTQGNYGYTF; CDR3nt: TGCGCCAGCAGCTCCCCCCCCGGGACGACTCAGGGCAACTATGGCTACACCTTC
d_gene: -; v_gene: TRBV12-3/TRBV12-4; abundance: few; j_gene: TRBJ2-2; CDR3aa: CASSSTGFGTGELFF; CDR3nt: TGTGCCAGCAGTTCCACAGGGTTTGGCACCGGGGAGCTGTTTTTT
d_gene: TRBD1; v_gene: TRBV5-6; abundance: few; j_gene: TRBJ2-2; CDR3aa: CASSAGDRVNTGELFF; CDR3nt: TGTGCCAGCAGCGCGGGGGACAGGGTTAACACCGGGGAGCTGTTTTTT